The clone carrying this T cell receptor (beta chain) has only one observation. Its antigen is still unknown. CDR1 and CDR2 from the germline V gene are GTSNPN and SVGIG (reference sequence). This CDR3 comprises 14 residues. This sample stems from a study of lymphopenia after photon versus proton radiotherapy. Overall study findings and caveats: Under photons, naive T cells and diversity fell while effector/memory populations rose. After lymphocyte nadir, photon-treated repertoires showed oligoclonal expansion, especially CD8+ Temra.

Data came from immunoSEQ multiplex PCR; TCRdb stores just in-frame clones and leaves some out. The sample includes approximately 150,000 clones, more than 85% seen only once; the top ten take about 4.4%. The chain links TRBV30 to TRBJ2-1, with 8 bases aligning to TRBD2. This clonotype was obtained from a man aged 50 to 59 with gastric cancer. Sequences were derived from peripheral blood, sampled from a patient treated with photon-based radiotherapy. The DNA of the CDR3 is TGTGCTTTTTCCCCCCTAGCGGGTTACAATGAGCAGTTCTTC. Translating gives CAFSPLAGYNEQFF.